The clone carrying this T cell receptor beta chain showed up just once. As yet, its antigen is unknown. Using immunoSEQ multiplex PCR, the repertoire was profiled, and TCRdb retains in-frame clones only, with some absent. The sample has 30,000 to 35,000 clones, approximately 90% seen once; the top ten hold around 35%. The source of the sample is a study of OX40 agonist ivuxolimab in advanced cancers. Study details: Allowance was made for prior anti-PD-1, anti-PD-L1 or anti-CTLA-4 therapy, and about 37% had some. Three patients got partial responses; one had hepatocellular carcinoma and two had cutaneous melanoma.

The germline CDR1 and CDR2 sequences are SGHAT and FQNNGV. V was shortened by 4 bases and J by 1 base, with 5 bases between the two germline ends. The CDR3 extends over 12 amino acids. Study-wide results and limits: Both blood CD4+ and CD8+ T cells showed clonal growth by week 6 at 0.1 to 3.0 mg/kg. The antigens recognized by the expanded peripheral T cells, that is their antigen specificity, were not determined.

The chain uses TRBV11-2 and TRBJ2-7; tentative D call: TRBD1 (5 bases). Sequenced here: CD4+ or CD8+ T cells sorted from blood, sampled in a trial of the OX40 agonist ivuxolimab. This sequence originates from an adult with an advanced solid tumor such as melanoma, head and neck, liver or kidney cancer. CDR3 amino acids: CASSWTSYEQYF. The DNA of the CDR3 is TGTGCCAGCAGCTGGACATCCTACGAGCAGTACTTC.